This TCR beta chain was recovered during a study of patients and donors after allogeneic stem cell transplantation. The germline V and J ends were trimmed by 1 base and 0 bases, with 12 bases remaining between them. This CDR3 comprises 16 residues. Germline V gene data show CDR1 as SGHTA and CDR2 as FQGNSA. Via MiXCR, TCRdb re-called the RT-PCR reads, giving one row per CDR3 protein. Here the sample spans about a million distinct CDR3 sequences, roughly 17% being singletons. Specimen: blood, either unsorted or a sorted T cell fraction (not recorded which). This TCR was recovered from a human donor who was either an allogeneic HSCT recipient or a stem cell or donor lymphocyte infusion donor (not recorded which). It is not recorded whose cells these are; they may come from a transplant donor. This rearrangement joins TRBV7-2 to TRBJ2-5; D gene unclear. Written as DNA, the CDR3 is TGTGCCAGCAGCTTAGGCGCTAAATCGTACCAAGAGACCCAGTACTTC. It is translated as CASSLGAKSYQETQYF.